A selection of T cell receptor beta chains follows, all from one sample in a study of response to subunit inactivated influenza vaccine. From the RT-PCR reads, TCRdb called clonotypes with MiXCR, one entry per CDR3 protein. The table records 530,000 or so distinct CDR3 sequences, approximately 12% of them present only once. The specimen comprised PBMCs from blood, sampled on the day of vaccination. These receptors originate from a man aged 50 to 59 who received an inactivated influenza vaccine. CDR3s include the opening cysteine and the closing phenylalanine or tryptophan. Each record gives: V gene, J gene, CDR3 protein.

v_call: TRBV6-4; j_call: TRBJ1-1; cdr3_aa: CASSDPASGQNEAFF
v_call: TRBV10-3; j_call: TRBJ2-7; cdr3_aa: CAISVASGSPEQYF
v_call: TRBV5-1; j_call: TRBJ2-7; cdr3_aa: CASSLLDSRSYEQYF
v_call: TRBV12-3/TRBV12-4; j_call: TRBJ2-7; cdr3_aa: CASRLGTPYEQYF
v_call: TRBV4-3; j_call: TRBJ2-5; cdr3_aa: CASSHSNLGSGIGTQYF
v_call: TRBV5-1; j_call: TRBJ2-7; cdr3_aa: CASSLEGTRTYEQYF
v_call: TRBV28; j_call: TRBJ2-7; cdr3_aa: CASSLSGGTSHEQYF
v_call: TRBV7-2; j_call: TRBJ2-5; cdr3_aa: CASSLGGTGAETQYF
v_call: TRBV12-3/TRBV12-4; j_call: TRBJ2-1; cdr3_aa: CASSSGGGNLQFF
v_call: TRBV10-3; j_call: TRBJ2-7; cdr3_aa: CAISERTGTGGHEQYF
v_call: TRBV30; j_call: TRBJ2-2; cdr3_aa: CACGPSAGELFF
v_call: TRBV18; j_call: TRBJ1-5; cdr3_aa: CASSPRRSNQPQHF
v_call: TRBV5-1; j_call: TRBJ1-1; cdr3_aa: CASRVGSNTEAFF
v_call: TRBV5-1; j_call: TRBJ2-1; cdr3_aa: CASSSDFYTGNSYNEQFF
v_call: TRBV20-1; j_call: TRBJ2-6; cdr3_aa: CSATRGPGDGANVLTF
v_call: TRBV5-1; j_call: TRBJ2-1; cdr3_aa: CASSLAGTGQNNEQFF
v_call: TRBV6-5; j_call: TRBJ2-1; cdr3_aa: CATLTGSSQFF
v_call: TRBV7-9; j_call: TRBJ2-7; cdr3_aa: CASSLALQGSHEQYF
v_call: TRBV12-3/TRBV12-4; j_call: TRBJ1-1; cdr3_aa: CASSPLLGVSTEAFF
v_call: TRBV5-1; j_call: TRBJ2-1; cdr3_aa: CASSSFSQRGGTYNEQFF
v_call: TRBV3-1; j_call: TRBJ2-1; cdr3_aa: CASSDTYNEQFF
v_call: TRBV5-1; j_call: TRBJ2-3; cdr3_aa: CASSLANGFFTDTQYF
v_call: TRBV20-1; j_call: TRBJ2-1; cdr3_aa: CSARIPLAGKNEQFF
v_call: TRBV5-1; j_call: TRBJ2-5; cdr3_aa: CASSLAAGAQETQYF
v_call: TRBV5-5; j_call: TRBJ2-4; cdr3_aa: CASSSHRVLAKNIQYF
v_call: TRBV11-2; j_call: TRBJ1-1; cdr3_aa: CASSLAGRYTEAFF
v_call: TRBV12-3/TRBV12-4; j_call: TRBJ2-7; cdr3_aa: CASSLVGQLPLEQYF
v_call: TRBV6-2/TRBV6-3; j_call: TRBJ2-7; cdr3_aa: CASSPLPWGSGRAVNYEQYF
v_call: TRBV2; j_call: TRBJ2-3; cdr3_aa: CASSEGDRGTDTQYF
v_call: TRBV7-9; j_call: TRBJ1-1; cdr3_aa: CASSLPGANTEAFF
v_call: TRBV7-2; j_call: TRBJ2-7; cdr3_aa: CASSPKGGTRYEQYF
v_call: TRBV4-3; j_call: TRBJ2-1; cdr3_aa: CASSRAFSGSLGWGYNEQFF
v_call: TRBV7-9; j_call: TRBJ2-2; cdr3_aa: CASSPRTGWSGELFF
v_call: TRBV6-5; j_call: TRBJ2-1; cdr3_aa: CASSYQVAGALSYNEQFF
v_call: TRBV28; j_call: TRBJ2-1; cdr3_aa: CASSLGIAGFDEQFF
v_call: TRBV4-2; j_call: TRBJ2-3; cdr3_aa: CASTRGDGEYTDTQYF
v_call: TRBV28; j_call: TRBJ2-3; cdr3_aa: CASSSRDRGTDTQYF